The 3 T cell receptor beta chains below were found in one sample sequenced in a study of radiotherapy plus CTLA-4 blockade in lung cancer listed by TCRdb under 2018. The library was made by the immunoSEQ multiplex PCR assay. TCRdb retrieved this table from immuneACCESS and kept in-frame rearrangements only. Not all clones are present; in checked studies, unresolved V genes account for under half, and no reason is known for the remainder. This sample holds 25,000 to 35,000 clones; 60% to 80% were observed only once. Roughly 5.1% of the sample lies in the top ten. Material: peripheral blood, obtained from a patient treated with radiotherapy plus ipilimumab. The receptor source for this set is a human donor with non-small cell lung cancer whose response to radiotherapy plus ipilimumab could not be evaluated.

The chain combines TRBV11-2 with TRBJ2-2; the match to TRBD2 covers 8 bases. From germline, CDR1 is SGHAT and CDR2 FQNNGV. The CDR3 covers 16 residues. V gave up 4 bases and J gave up 4 bases; unmatched junction bases: 8. CDR3 residues: CASSYLAGSRTGELFF. DNA of the CDR3: TGTGCCAGCAGCTATTTAGCGGGATCGCGCACCGGGGAGCTGTTTTTT.

The chain has TRBV2 and TRBJ1-6; D might be TRBD1 (5 bases). CDR1 and CDR2 (germline): SNHLY, FYNNEI. Trimming left V 9 bases short and J 6 bases short, with 15 bases between. The CDR3 is 14 amino acids. The CDR3 region has the DNA TGTGCCAGACAGGACGGCAGTCCTAATTCACCCCTCCACTTT. It encodes CARQDGSPNSPLHF.

The rearrangement joins TRBV2 to TRBJ2-2; 10 bases fit TRBD2. The CDR3 sequence is 18 residues long. Trimming took 4 bases from V and 1 from J; bases not matched to a gene: 9. Germline values: CDR1 SNHLY, CDR2 FYNNEI. CDR3 nucleotides: TGTGCCAGCAGTGGGACCCACGGACTAGCGGTGAACACCGGGGAGCTGTTTTTT. Residues: CASSGTHGLAVNTGELFF.